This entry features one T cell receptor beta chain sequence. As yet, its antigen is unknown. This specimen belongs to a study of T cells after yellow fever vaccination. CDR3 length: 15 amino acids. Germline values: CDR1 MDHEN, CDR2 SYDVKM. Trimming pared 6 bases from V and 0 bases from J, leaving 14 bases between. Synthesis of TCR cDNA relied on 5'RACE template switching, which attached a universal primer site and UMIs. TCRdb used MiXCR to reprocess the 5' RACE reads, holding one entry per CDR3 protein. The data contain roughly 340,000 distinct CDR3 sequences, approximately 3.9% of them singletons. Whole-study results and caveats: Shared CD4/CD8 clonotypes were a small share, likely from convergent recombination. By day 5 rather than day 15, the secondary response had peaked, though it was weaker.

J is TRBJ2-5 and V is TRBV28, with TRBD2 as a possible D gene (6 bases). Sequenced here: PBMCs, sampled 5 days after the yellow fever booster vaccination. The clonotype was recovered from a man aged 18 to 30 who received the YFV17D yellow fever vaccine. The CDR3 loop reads CASRPAGRYQETQYF. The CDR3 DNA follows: TGTGCCAGCAGGCCCGCGGGGAGGTACCAAGAGACCCAGTACTTC.